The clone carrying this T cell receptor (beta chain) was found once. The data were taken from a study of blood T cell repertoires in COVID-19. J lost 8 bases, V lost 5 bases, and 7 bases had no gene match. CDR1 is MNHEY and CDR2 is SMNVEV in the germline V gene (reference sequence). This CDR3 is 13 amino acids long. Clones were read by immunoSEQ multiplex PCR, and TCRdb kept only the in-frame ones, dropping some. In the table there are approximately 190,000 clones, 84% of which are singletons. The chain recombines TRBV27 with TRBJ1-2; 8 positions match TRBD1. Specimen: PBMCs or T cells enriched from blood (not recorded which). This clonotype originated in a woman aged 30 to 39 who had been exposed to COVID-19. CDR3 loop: CASSHQTGDGYTF. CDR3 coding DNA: TGTGCCAGCAGTCACCAGACAGGGGACGGCTACACCTTC.